The present T cell receptor beta chain was sequenced within a study of PD-1 blockade in mismatch repair-deficient tumors. Germline CDR1 reads SGHNT; CDR2 reads YENEEA. The CDR3 is made up of 17 amino acids. Trimming cost V 1 base and J 5 bases, with 20 bases left between them. Sequencing was performed with immunoSEQ multiplex PCR; in TCRdb, only in-frame clones are kept and a portion is missing. Of 50,000 or so clones in the sample, around 77% were seen once. The specimen comprised PBMCs, sampled before pembrolizumab treatment. This receptor was identified in an adult with mismatch repair-deficient cancer. The chain employs TRBV11-3 and TRBJ2-5, with a possible D match to TRBD1 (5 bases). The CDR3 spells CASSLVGGADPRETQYF. In nucleotides, the CDR3 is TGTGCCAGCAGCTTAGTGGGTGGGGCCGATCCCCGGGAGACCCAGTACTTC.